The clone carrying this T cell receptor beta chain is termed medium-sized. Its antigen is undetermined. The CDR3 runs 15 residues. CDR1 is SGHNT and CDR2 is YENEEA in the germline V gene. Trimming shortened V by 3 bases and J by 2 bases, and 12 bases separated the two germline ends. The sample is drawn from a study of sequential checkpoint blockade in melanoma. The study, taken as a whole, reports: Mutational load did not correlate with tumor T-cell fraction or clonality.

Using immunoSEQ multiplex PCR, the repertoire was profiled, and TCRdb retains in-frame clones only, with some absent. The repertoire holds 10,000 or so clones, with approximately 23% as singletons. As for treatment: randomized to nivolumab then ipilimumab (arm A) or the reverse (arm B). This chain links TRBV11-3 with TRBJ2-3, with a possible D match to TRBD1 (6 bases). The sample consisted of tumor tissue (inferred from file names), taken from a patient given nivolumab and ipilimumab in sequence. This TCR was recovered from a human donor with melanoma. CDR3 sequence: CASSLRQAYTDTQYF. As DNA, the CDR3 is TGTGCCAGCAGCTTGAGACAGGCGTACACAGATACGCAGTATTTT.